Below, 27 T cell receptor beta chains from the same sample are listed, as sequenced in a study of Graves' ophthalmopathy and Graves' hyperthyroidism. Beta-chain TCR CDR3 regions were amplified from RNA transcripts. HTBI-primed RT-PCR formed the first round, and a multiplex PCR formed the second. Each CDR3 protein is one row after TCRdb ran MiXCR on the multiplex PCR reads. The table records 500,000 to 700,000 distinct CDR3 sequences, roughly 40% of them present only once. Sequencing was performed on peripheral blood or thyroid tissue (not recorded which). Receptor source: an adult man with Graves' hyperthyroidism.

This clonotype was counted ten times or more. The rearrangement joins TRBV2 to TRBJ2-7, with 11 nucleotides matching TRBD1. V shed 6 bases and J 6 bases; nucleotides not matched to a gene: 10. CDR3 length: 15 residues. Germline V gene sequence: CDR1 SNHLY, CDR2 FYNNEI. CDR3 sequence reads: CASRAGTGGFGEQYF. The DNA for the CDR3 is TGTGCCAGCAGGGCCGGGACAGGGGGGTTTGGCGAGCAGTACTTC. Full variable domain (rest looked up from reference TRBV2 and TRBJ2-7): EPEVTQTPSHQVTQMGQEVILRCVPISNHLYFYWYRQILGQKVEFLVSFYNNEISEKSEIFDDQFSVERPDGSNFTLKIRSTKLEDSAMYFCASRAGTGGFGEQYFGPGTRLTVT.

This clonotype was observed at least ten times. The V and J genes are TRBV12-3 or TRBV12-4 and TRBJ1-1; D not resolved. The CDR3 is made up of 12 amino acids. V lost 6 bases, J lost 5 bases, and 10 bases lay in between. In nucleotides, the CDR3 is TGTGCCAGCAGCCCCGGTTGGACTGAAGCTTTCTTT. Amino acid sequence: CASSPGWTEAFF.

The chain uses TRBV9 and TRBJ2-5; 11 bases fit TRBD2. Germline loops: CDR1 SGDLS, CDR2 YYNGEE. Trimming cost V 10 bases and J 2 bases; bases outside gene matches: 4. The CDR3 has 13 residues. The CDR3 here is CAPTSGGQETQYF. CDR3 DNA: TGTGCCCCCACTAGCGGGGGACAAGAGACCCAGTACTTC.

In the case of this clonotype: Sequence at one end of the junction differs from germline and may be a read error. Here the CDR3 DNA reads TGTGCTAGCAGCTTCGAGTTGGGTATTAATCAGCCCCAGCATTTT. Translated, it gives CASSFELGINQPQHF. The rearrangement links TRBV7-6 to TRBJ1-5, with D unresolved. Germline assignment: CDR1 SGHVS and CDR2 FNYEAQ. The CDR3 runs 15 residues.

The V and J genes are TRBV9 and TRBJ1-2; 12 bases are shared with TRBD1. Trimming took 0 bases from V and 8 from J; bases not matched to a gene: 8. This CDR3 contains 16 residues. The V gene's germline CDR1 is SGDLS and CDR2 YYNGEE. This CDR3 reads CASSVDGTGGDRGYTF. In nucleotides, the CDR3 is TGTGCCAGCAGCGTAGACGGGACAGGGGGCGATCGGGGCTACACCTTC.

This chain connects TRBV4-1 to TRBJ1-2; no clear D gene. This CDR3 spans 14 amino acids. Between the trimmed V and J ends, which lost 3 bases and 4 bases, there was a span of 12 bases. Per the germline V gene, CDR1 is MGHRA and CDR2 is YSYEKL. The CDR3 spells CASSQFWTAYGYTF. CDR3 sequence (DNA): TGCGCCAGCAGCCAGTTCTGGACTGCCTATGGCTACACCTTC.

This clonotype was detected many times. The chain couples TRBV6-5 to TRBJ2-7, with D possibly being TRBD2 (6 bases). Looked up from germline, CDR1 is MNHEY and CDR2 is SVGAGI. V was pared by 2 bases and J by 3 bases, with 8 bases between. The CDR3 totals 13 residues. The DNA of the CDR3 is TGTGCCAGCAGTTACGCCGGGGGCTACGAGCAGTACTTC. Encoded protein: CASSYAGGYEQYF.

The rearrangement uses TRBV28 and TRBJ2-5; D unclear. The CDR3 is 12 residues long. The germline V and J ends were trimmed by 5 bases and 5 bases, with 9 bases remaining between them. Germline V gives CDR1 MDHEN, CDR2 SYDVKM. This chain's CDR3 is CASSPNLETQYF. CDR3 sequence (DNA): TGTGCCAGCAGTCCTAACCTGGAGACCCAGTACTTC.

This clonotype was found many times. The chain employs TRBV25-1 and TRBJ1-4; 7 bases align to TRBD1. V was clipped by 4 bases and J by 4 bases; unmatched bases: 6. CDR3 length: 15 residues. Germline V gene sequence: CDR1 MGHDK, CDR2 SYGVNS. The CDR3 loop reads CASSGTGWDNEKLFF. The CDR3 DNA sequence: TGTGCCAGCAGTGGGACAGGATGGGATAATGAAAAACTGTTTTTT.

In this sample, this clonotype turned up many times. The V call is TRBV19, the J call TRBJ1-2; weak D call: TRBD1 (5 bases). The germline CDR1 and CDR2 sequences are LNHDA and SQIVND (reference sequence). The V end was cut by 2 bases, the J end by 4 bases, with 8 bases between. The CDR3 is 13 residues long. This CDR3 reads CASSIRGPYGYTF. The DNA of the CDR3 is TGTGCCAGTAGTATAAGGGGACCCTATGGCTACACCTTC.

The chain links TRBV25-1 to TRBJ1-5; D is possibly TRBD1 (5 bases). The CDR3 length is 16 residues. Trimming cost V 4 bases and J 2 bases, with 15 bases left between them. Germline CDR1 is MGHDK and CDR2 is SYGVNS. This CDR3 is CASSAQQQAGNQPQHF. The CDR3 region has the DNA TGTGCCAGCAGTGCCCAGCAACAGGCGGGCAATCAGCCCCAGCATTTT.

A remark on this clonotype: Likely a read error: the CDR3 ends without its conserved phenylalanine or tryptophan. It is unclear where the CDR3 begins or ends on the DNA, so no DNA is shown, and the CDR3 is as TCRdb lists it. J is TRBJ1-5 and V is TRBV9. The CDR3 comprises 8 residues, both ends counted. Germline-derived CDR1 and CDR2 are SGDLS and YYNGEE. The CDR3 loop is CASSTPAV.

This clonotype has a count of ten or more. The rearrangement links TRBV29-1 to TRBJ2-7, with D uncertain. Trimming took 6 bases from V and 3 from J, leaving 6 bases between them. The germline V gene encodes CDR1 SQVTM and CDR2 ANQGSEA. There are 10 residues in the CDR3. This CDR3 is CSVLHYEQYF. The CDR3 DNA sequence: TGCAGCGTGCTCCACTACGAGCAGTACTTC.

The chain joins TRBV28 to TRBJ2-5, with TRBD1 matching 7 bases. The germline CDR1 and CDR2 sequences are MDHEN and SYDVKM. CDR3 length: 13 residues. V was clipped by 7 bases and J by 3 bases; unmatched bases: 5. CDR3 in amino acids: CASKGGTEETQYF. As DNA, the CDR3 is TGTGCCAGCAAAGGGGGCACCGAAGAGACCCAGTACTTC.

This clonotype occurred a few times. The gene calls are TRBV10-3 and TRBJ2-7; D remains unclear. The germline V gene has CDR1 ENHRY and CDR2 SYGVKD. This CDR3 is built from 14 residues. V lost 0 bases and J 4 bases, leaving 10 bases between the germline ends. The CDR3 region is CAISESFGRYEQYF. CDR3 coding DNA: TGTGCCATCAGTGAGTCTTTTGGGCGGTACGAGCAGTACTTC.

This chain joins TRBV20-1 and TRBJ1-6, with 9 bases matching TRBD1. Germline V gene lookup returns CDR1 DFQATT and CDR2 SNEGSKA (reference sequence). Trimming cost V 5 bases and J 4 bases; bases outside gene matches: 9. CDR3 length equals 16 residues. The CDR3, as DNA: TGCAGTGCTGGAACCTCTGGGACAGGGTATAATTCACCCCTCCACTTT. This translates into CSAGTSGTGYNSPLHF.

This clonotype was detected many times. V and J are TRBV29-1 and TRBJ2-7, with D possibly called TRBD1 or TRBD2 (5 bases each). This CDR3 region has 16 residues. Germline-derived CDR1 and CDR2 are SQVTM and ANQGSEA. V lost 1 base and J lost 2, with 18 bases in between. The CDR3 region has the DNA TGCAGCGTTGAAGTGAGGGGTAAGTCCCTTACCTACGAGCAGTACTTC. Its translation: CSVEVRGKSLTYEQYF.

Many counts were recorded for this clonotype. Mismatch with germline at one junction end may stem from a read error. The chain is built from TRBV15 and TRBJ2-2, with D tentatively TRBD2 (6 bases). CDR1 and CDR2 from the germline V gene are LNHNV and YYDKDF (reference sequence). The CDR3 is 14 amino acids. The CDR3 region is CATRFLRESGGLFF. CDR3 coding DNA: TGTGCCACCAGGTTTTTGCGGGAATCCGGGGGGCTGTTTTTT.

This clonotype was detected once. The V gene is TRBV29-1, the J gene TRBJ2-5; D possibly corresponds to TRBD2 (6 bases). Trimming took off 8 bases at V and 3 bases at J, with 10 bases between the two ends. The CDR3 consists of 11 residues. CDR1 and CDR2 from the germline V gene are SQVTM and ANQGSEA. This CDR3 reads CSLGGKETQYF. CDR3 DNA sequence: TGCAGCTTGGGGGGTAAAGAGACCCAGTACTTC.

Details on this clonotype: This could be a read error, since a much larger clone is one nucleotide away. The rearrangement uses TRBV14 and TRBJ2-7, with D maybe TRBD2 (6 bases). Per the germline V gene, CDR1 is SGHDN and CDR2 is FVKESK. The CDR3 consists of 16 residues. Here the CDR3 reads CASGQALTRDGNEQYF. DNA of the CDR3: TGTGCCAGCGGCCAAGCTCTGACTAGAGATGGTAACGAGCAGTACTTC.

Remarks on this clonotype: One junction end disagrees with the germline gene, perhaps due to a read error. The V and J genes are TRBV5-1 and TRBJ2-2; D is possibly TRBD1 or TRBD2 (5 bases each). Per germline, CDR1 SGHRS and CDR2 YFSETQ. The length of the CDR3 is 14 residues. CDR3 sequence reads: CASSLVPGAGEQFF. The CDR3 DNA is TGCGCCAGCAGCTTGGTCCCTGGGGCGGGTGAGCAGTTTTTT.

This clonotype came up a few times. The rearrangement links TRBV2 to TRBJ2-1, with 11 nucleotides matching TRBD2. This CDR3 is 15 amino acids long. V was clipped by 6 bases and J by 8 bases; unmatched bases: 9. Germline CDR1 is SNHLY and CDR2 is FYNNEI. The CDR3 reads CASRELAGVRDEQFF. For the CDR3, the DNA is TGTGCCAGCAGGGAACTAGCGGGAGTAAGGGATGAGCAGTTCTTC.

The chain carries TRBV13 and TRBJ2-3, with a weak D call TRBD2 (6 bases). This CDR3 is built from 14 residues. The V gene lost 0 bases and the J gene lost 5 bases, with 9 bases spanning the gap. CDR1 PRHDT and CDR2 FYEKMQ come from the germline V gene (reference sequence). For the CDR3, the DNA is TGTGCCAGCAGCTTAGGCCGCGGGGTAGATACGCAGTATTTT. It specifies CASSLGRGVDTQYF.

The rearrangement uses TRBV4-1 and TRBJ1-4; D gene unclear. The CDR3 contains 16 residues. Trimming left V 1 base short and J 4 bases short, with 13 bases between. Germline CDR1 reads MGHRA; CDR2 reads YSYEKL. The CDR3 here is CASSQAYETSNEKLFF. CDR3 DNA: TGCGCCAGCAGCCAAGCTTATGAGACTAGTAATGAAAAACTGTTTTTT.

As to this clonotype: This sequence may be a read error, since a much larger clone differs from it by one base. The chain employs TRBV29-1 and TRBJ1-1; 10 nucleotides match TRBD1. The CDR3 extends over 14 amino acids. Germline CDR1 SQVTM, CDR2 ANQGSEA. Trimming at V came to 3 bases and at J to 6 bases, leaving 7 bases not matched to a gene. CDR3 in amino acids: CSVETGQGEAEAFF. The CDR3 nucleotides are TGCAGCGTTGAGACAGGACAGGGGGAGGCTGAAGCTTTCTTT.

This clonotype was seen only a few times. The chain carries TRBV13 and TRBJ1-6; D is unclear. Looked up from germline, CDR1 is PRHDT and CDR2 is FYEKMQ (reference sequence). This CDR3 is 14 amino acids long. Trimming stripped 6 bases from V and 7 bases from J, with 13 bases between. The CDR3 is CASSRELENSPLHF. The CDR3 DNA is TGTGCCAGCAGTCGGGAGTTGGAAAATTCACCCCTCCACTTT.

V gene TRBV7-9 combines with J gene TRBJ2-1; tentative D call: TRBD2 (5 bases). The CDR3 contains 15 residues. Between the trimmed V and J ends, which lost 3 bases and 0 bases, there was a span of 9 bases. Germline-derived CDR1 and CDR2 are SEHNR and FQNEAQ (reference sequence). CDR3 nucleotide sequence: TGTGCCAGCAGCTTCGGGGTTCTCTCCTACAATGAGCAGTTCTTC. As protein: CASSFGVLSYNEQFF.